Listed below are T cell receptor beta chains from one sample, sequenced in a study of T cells in Graves' hyperthyroidism and ophthalmopathy. TCRdb redid the calling of the multiplex PCR reads with MiXCR, one entry per CDR3 protein. The top ten hold around 33% of the sample, which has 300,000 to 350,000 distinct CDR3 sequences, roughly 17% seen once. The sequencing sample was made of blood. The source is a man in his thirties or forties with Graves' hyperthyroidism. Both conserved end residues are part of each CDR3. The D gene is left open where the match is weak. Clone size appears in some rows only: once, few, many, or a class for an expanded clone.

>.|TRBJ2-7|.|TRBV15
CATSRDFGGFEQYF
TGTGCCACCAGCAGAGATTTTGGGGGGTTCGAGCAGTACTTC
>TRBD2|TRBJ2-1|many|TRBV20-1
CSAIASWETSGSYNEQFF
TGCAGTGCTATAGCCTCTTGGGAGACTAGCGGCTCCTACAATGAGCAGTTCTTC
>TRBD2|TRBJ2-3|many|TRBV20-1
CSATGGLAGETDTQYF
TGCAGTGCTACCGGGGGGCTAGCGGGAGAGACAGATACGCAGTATTTT
>.|TRBJ2-5|many|TRBV11-3
CASSLFSGTGRGTQYF
TGTGCCAGCAGCTTATTTTCTGGGACCGGGCGGGGGACCCAGTACTTC
>.|TRBJ2-1|many|TRBV20-1
CSASRAGPKPSDEQFF
TGCAGTGCTTCTAGGGCGGGGCCCAAACCTTCCGATGAGCAGTTCTTC
>.|TRBJ1-6|few|TRBV19
CASSGFESPLHF
TGTGCCAGTAGTGGCTTTGAATCACCCCTCCACTTT
>TRBD2|TRBJ2-3|.|TRBV10-3
CAIRDLAGDGTDTQYF
TGTGCCATCAGAGACCTAGCGGGAGATGGAACAGATACGCAGTATTTT
>.|TRBJ2-7|few|TRBV18
CASSPEYEQYF
TGTGCCAGCTCTCCAGAATACGAGCAGTACTTC
>TRBD1|TRBJ1-1|.|TRBV5-5
CASSGSTGITEAFF
TGTGCCAGCAGCGGGTCGACAGGGATAACTGAAGCTTTCTTT
>.|TRBJ2-5|.|TRBV14
CASSQGTGETQYF
TGTGCCAGCAGCCAAGGTACCGGGGAGACCCAGTACTTC
>.|TRBJ2-3|many|TRBV12-3/TRBV12-4
CASSKRGGGGTQYF
TGTGCCAGCAGCAAAAGGGGAGGAGGAGGTACGCAGTATTTT
>TRBD1|TRBJ1-4|few|TRBV7-9
CASSLRTGAKLFF
TGTGCCAGCAGCTTAAGAACAGGGGCGAAACTGTTTTTT
>.|TRBJ1-5|few|TRBV11-1
CASSPGPSNQPQHF
TGTGCCAGCAGCCCCGGACCGAGTAATCAGCCCCAGCATTTT
>TRBD1|TRBJ2-5|many|TRBV20-1
CSARGTVKETQYF
TGCAGTGCTAGGGGGACAGTCAAAGAGACCCAGTACTTC
>TRBD1|TRBJ1-1|.|TRBV15
CATSREYRGVTEAFF
TGTGCCACCAGCAGGGAATACAGGGGTGTCACTGAAGCCTTCTTT
>.|TRBJ2-7|many|TRBV29-1
CSFRGLAYEQYF
TGCAGCTTCAGGGGCCTCGCCTACGAGCAGTACTTC
>.|TRBJ1-4|.|TRBV5-1
CASSANRPEKLFF
TGCGCCAGCAGCGCGAACAGGCCTGAAAAACTGTTTTTT
>.|TRBJ2-1|.|TRBV15
CATMLIGPYNEQFF
TGTGCCACCATGCTTATAGGCCCCTACAATGAGCAGTTCTTC
>TRBD2|TRBJ2-7|.|TRBV4-2
CASSQEAAQRDLSYEQYF
TGTGCCAGCAGCCAAGAGGCAGCGCAGCGGGACTTATCCTACGAGCAGTACTTC
>.|TRBJ2-2|many|TRBV3-1
CASSQGFTGELFF
TGTGCCAGCAGCCAAGGGTTCACCGGGGAGCTGTTTTTT
>TRBD2|TRBJ2-1|.|TRBV28
CASSLFTSGAHNEQFF
TGTGCCAGCAGTTTATTTACTAGCGGAGCCCACAATGAGCAGTTCTTC
>.|TRBJ2-2|.|TRBV6-1
CASSLYRVPGELFF
TGTGCCAGCAGTTTGTACAGGGTCCCCGGGGAGCTGTTTTTT
>TRBD2|TRBJ2-7|many|TRBV3-1
CASSQETGGAYEQYF
TGTGCCAGCAGCCAAGAAACGGGAGGAGCCTACGAGCAGTACTTC
>.|TRBJ2-1|.|TRBV20-1
CSASPGLNEQFF
TGCAGTGCTAGCCCCGGACTAAATGAGCAGTTCTTC